This is a list of T cell receptor beta chains from one sample in a study of tumor T cells in aggressive B-cell lymphoma. The method was immunoSEQ multiplex PCR; TCRdb's version includes in-frame clones alone and lacks a portion of them. The sample consists of 9,500 to 13,000 clones, approximately 89% of them appearing once. Sequencing input: tumor tissue. Every receptor here comes from an adult with diffuse large B cell lymphoma. Each CDR3 is given with its conserved first and last residue. D genes are given only for firm matches. The size of a clone is reported for some rows only, either as once, few or many, or as a class for expanded clones.

cdr3_aa: CASSLDRGLMRGEQYF
cdr3_nt: TGTGCCAGCAGCTTGGACAGGGGCCTCATGAGGGGCGAGCAGTACTTC
v_call: TRBV5-6
clone_size: -
j_call: TRBJ2-7
d_call: TRBD1

cdr3_aa: CSVEGERENSYEQYF
cdr3_nt: TGCAGCGTTGAAGGTGAGCGCGAGAACTCCTACGAGCAGTACTTC
v_call: TRBV29-1
clone_size: -
j_call: TRBJ2-7
d_call: -

cdr3_aa: CASSGGAGPQETQYF
cdr3_nt: TGTGCCAGCAGCGGTGGAGCGGGACCACAAGAGACCCAGTACTTC
v_call: TRBV5-6
clone_size: -
j_call: TRBJ2-5
d_call: TRBD2

cdr3_aa: CASSLEGTISYEQYF
cdr3_nt: TGCGCCAGCAGCTTGGAAGGGACTATCTCCTACGAGCAGTACTTC
v_call: TRBV5-1
clone_size: -
j_call: TRBJ2-7
d_call: TRBD2

cdr3_aa: CASIEGQGVSNQPQHF
cdr3_nt: TGTGCCAGCATCGAGGGACAGGGAGTAAGCAATCAGCCCCAGCATTTT
v_call: TRBV2
clone_size: -
j_call: TRBJ1-5
d_call: TRBD1

cdr3_aa: CASSRDFGNSPLHF
cdr3_nt: TGTGCCAGCAGCCGGGACTTCGGGAATTCACCCCTCCACTTT
v_call: TRBV7-9
clone_size: -
j_call: TRBJ1-6
d_call: -

cdr3_aa: CASSLGQNALPGYGYTF
cdr3_nt: TGTGCCAGCAGCTTAGGCCAGAACGCCCTTCCGGGATATGGCTACACCTTC
v_call: TRBV11-1
clone_size: -
j_call: TRBJ1-2
d_call: -

cdr3_aa: CATSRDKQGYNEQFF
cdr3_nt: TGTGCCACCAGCAGAGATAAGCAGGGGTACAATGAGCAGTTCTTC
v_call: TRBV15
clone_size: -
j_call: TRBJ2-1
d_call: -

cdr3_aa: CASSMEGWGEQYF
cdr3_nt: TGTGCCAGCAGCATGGAGGGCTGGGGCGAGCAGTACTTC
v_call: TRBV7-2
clone_size: -
j_call: TRBJ2-7
d_call: -

cdr3_aa: CASSLGGQGTSGRRSNEQFF
cdr3_nt: TGTGCCAGCAGCTTAGGGGGACAGGGAACTAGCGGGAGGCGGAGCAATGAGCAGTTCTTC
v_call: TRBV7-8
clone_size: -
j_call: TRBJ2-1
d_call: TRBD2

cdr3_aa: CASSLQGAGNIQYF
cdr3_nt: TGTGCCAGCAGCTTGCAGGGGGCGGGAAACATTCAGTACTTC
v_call: TRBV5-6
clone_size: -
j_call: TRBJ2-4
d_call: TRBD1

cdr3_aa: CASSTRTTDTQYF
cdr3_nt: TGTGCCAGCAGTACCCGGACTACAGATACGCAGTATTTT
v_call: TRBV6-5
clone_size: once
j_call: TRBJ2-3
d_call: -

cdr3_aa: CASSSSWPSTDTQYF
cdr3_nt: TGTGCCAGCAGTTCCTCATGGCCTAGCACAGATACGCAGTATTTT
v_call: TRBV28
clone_size: -
j_call: TRBJ2-3
d_call: -

cdr3_aa: CAWTPSDLWGEQYF
cdr3_nt: TGTGCCTGGACTCCATCGGACCTCTGGGGGGAGCAGTACTTC
v_call: TRBV30
clone_size: -
j_call: TRBJ2-5
d_call: -

cdr3_aa: CASGDSPKEKLFF
cdr3_nt: TGCGCCAGCGGGGACAGCCCGAAGGAAAAACTGTTTTTT
v_call: TRBV10-1
clone_size: -
j_call: TRBJ1-4
d_call: TRBD1

cdr3_aa: CASSTQDRIGANVLTF
cdr3_nt: TGTGCCAGCAGCACCCAGGACAGGATCGGGGCCAACGTCCTGACTTTC
v_call: TRBV11-2
clone_size: -
j_call: TRBJ2-6
d_call: TRBD1

cdr3_aa: CASRRTRGTGELFF
cdr3_nt: TGTGCCAGTAGGAGGACTAGGGGAACCGGGGAGCTGTTTTTT
v_call: TRBV19
clone_size: -
j_call: TRBJ2-2
d_call: TRBD2

cdr3_aa: CASSSGDIGYF
cdr3_nt: TGTGCCAGCAGCTCCGGGGATATTGGGTATTTT
v_call: TRBV7-2
clone_size: once
j_call: TRBJ2-3
d_call: -

cdr3_aa: CASNGVLNTEAFF
cdr3_nt: TGTGCCAGCAACGGGGTTTTGAACACTGAAGCTTTCTTT
v_call: TRBV25-1
clone_size: -
j_call: TRBJ1-1
d_call: -

cdr3_aa: CACPRGREGLSYNEQFF
cdr3_nt: TGTGCCTGCCCCCGGGGACGGGAGGGCCTTTCCTACAATGAGCAGTTCTTC
v_call: TRBV30
clone_size: -
j_call: TRBJ2-1
d_call: TRBD2

cdr3_aa: CASSRPDRTYEQYF
cdr3_nt: TGTGCCAGCAGCCGGCCGGACAGAACCTACGAGCAGTACTTC
v_call: TRBV5-6
clone_size: -
j_call: TRBJ2-7
d_call: -

cdr3_aa: CASRSFAGQGETQYF
cdr3_nt: TGTGCCAGCAGGAGCTTCGCAGGGCAGGGAGAGACCCAGTACTTC
v_call: TRBV2
clone_size: -
j_call: TRBJ2-5
d_call: -

cdr3_aa: CASSLIAGGWADTQYF
cdr3_nt: TGTGCCAGCAGCTTAATTGCGGGAGGGTGGGCCGATACGCAGTATTTT
v_call: TRBV7-2
clone_size: -
j_call: TRBJ2-3
d_call: TRBD2

cdr3_aa: CASSKGQGGGYTF
cdr3_nt: TGCGCCAGCAGCAAGGGACAGGGTGGTGGCTACACCTTC
v_call: TRBV5-1
clone_size: -
j_call: TRBJ1-2
d_call: TRBD1

cdr3_aa: CASSGTGVYEQYF
cdr3_nt: TGTGCCAGTAGTGGGACAGGGGTCTACGAGCAGTACTTC
v_call: TRBV19
clone_size: few
j_call: TRBJ2-7
d_call: TRBD1

cdr3_aa: CASSRGRGLSSYNEQFF
cdr3_nt: TGTGCCAGCAGTAGGGGGCGGGGTCTGAGCTCCTACAATGAGCAGTTCTTC
v_call: TRBV2
clone_size: -
j_call: TRBJ2-1
d_call: -

cdr3_aa: CASIPAGRGTGELFF
cdr3_nt: TGTGCCAGTATTCCAGCGGGCAGGGGGACCGGGGAGCTGTTTTTT
v_call: TRBV19
clone_size: -
j_call: TRBJ2-2
d_call: -

cdr3_aa: CASSRVRATNEKLFF
cdr3_nt: TGTGCCAGCAGCAGGGTTCGCGCAACTAATGAAAAACTGTTTTTT
v_call: TRBV6-4
clone_size: -
j_call: TRBJ1-4
d_call: -

cdr3_aa: CASSREASYEQYF
cdr3_nt: TGCGCCAGCAGTCGGGAGGCCTCCTACGAGCAGTACTTC
v_call: TRBV5-1
clone_size: -
j_call: TRBJ2-7
d_call: TRBD2

cdr3_aa: CASSPTGYSYEQYF
cdr3_nt: TGTGCCAGCAGCCCTACAGGTTACTCCTACGAGCAGTACTTC
v_call: TRBV5-6
clone_size: -
j_call: TRBJ2-7
d_call: -

cdr3_aa: CASSLARGTTGELFF
cdr3_nt: TGCGCCAGCAGCTTGGCACGCGGGACCACCGGGGAGCTGTTTTTT
v_call: TRBV5-1
clone_size: few
j_call: TRBJ2-2
d_call: -

cdr3_aa: CASRGKEAFF
cdr3_nt: TGTGCCAGCAGGGGCAAAGAAGCTTTCTTT
v_call: TRBV28
clone_size: -
j_call: TRBJ1-1
d_call: -

cdr3_aa: CASATAYEQYF
cdr3_nt: TGTGCCAGCGCAACTGCCTACGAGCAGTACTTC
v_call: TRBV5-5
clone_size: once
j_call: TRBJ2-7
d_call: -

cdr3_aa: CASSEIASGAAYEQYF
cdr3_nt: TGCGCCAGCAGTGAGATAGCAAGCGGGGCTGCCTACGAGCAGTACTTC
v_call: TRBV10-1
clone_size: -
j_call: TRBJ2-7
d_call: TRBD2

cdr3_aa: CASSGTGDYGYTF
cdr3_nt: TGCGCCAGCTCAGGGACAGGGGATTATGGCTACACCTTC
v_call: TRBV5-1
clone_size: -
j_call: TRBJ1-2
d_call: TRBD1

cdr3_aa: CASSRPSGSGNNEQFF
cdr3_nt: TGTGCCAGCAGCCGCCCAAGCGGGAGTGGAAATAATGAGCAGTTCTTC
v_call: TRBV14
clone_size: -
j_call: TRBJ2-1
d_call: TRBD2

cdr3_aa: CASRVQSGIQYF
cdr3_nt: TGCGCCAGCCGAGTCCAGAGCGGCATTCAGTACTTC
v_call: TRBV5-1
clone_size: -
j_call: TRBJ2-4
d_call: -

cdr3_aa: CASSQPIGRGKGYTF
cdr3_nt: TGCGCCAGCAGCCAACCCATCGGCAGGGGGAAAGGCTACACCTTC
v_call: TRBV4-1
clone_size: -
j_call: TRBJ1-2
d_call: TRBD1

cdr3_aa: CASSLYATGGYTF
cdr3_nt: TGTGCCAGCAGCTTATACGCCACAGGGGGCTACACCTTC
v_call: TRBV7-9
clone_size: -
j_call: TRBJ1-2
d_call: -

cdr3_aa: CASSLGQGEQYF
cdr3_nt: TGTGCCAGCAGTTTAGGGCAAGGCGAGCAGTACTTC
v_call: TRBV28
clone_size: -
j_call: TRBJ2-7
d_call: -

cdr3_aa: CASSYSNRGYEQYF
cdr3_nt: TGTGCCAGCAGTTACTCGAATAGGGGCTACGAGCAGTACTTC
v_call: TRBV6-5
clone_size: -
j_call: TRBJ2-7
d_call: -